The clone carrying this TCR beta chain was counted only a few times. What it binds is not known. Included in the TCR beta cDNA libraries were unique molecular identifiers. T cells numbering roughly 1 to 10 million yielded roughly 0.5 million cDNA molecules. TCRdb redid the calling of the PCR reads with MiXCR, one entry per CDR3 protein. This sample has roughly 620,000 distinct CDR3 sequences, with around 47% found just once. The data derive from a study of post-analysis software for immune sequencing data. Turning to the study itself: Included courses were relapsing-remitting and secondary progressive multiple sclerosis; progressive-relapsing multiple sclerosis was also included. Study-level results: Patients with multiple sclerosis recorded significantly lower normalized Chao1 diversity than controls, the study found. The F measure placed samples prepared in the same batch into strongly shared clusters. A few TRBV segments occurring more often in patients than controls included TRBV5-6, TRBV5-1 and TRBV20-1.

V lost 4 bases, J lost 3 bases, and 6 bases stayed unmatched. CDR3 length: 15 amino acids. The sequence came from a girl aged 10-17 years with multiple sclerosis. The chain joins TRBV12-3 or TRBV12-4 to TRBJ2-7; 10 nucleotides agree with TRBD1. The sample consisted of blood. CDR3 region: CASSSGTGDIYEQYF. The DNA of the CDR3 is TGTGCCAGCAGTTCCGGGACAGGGGACATCTACGAGCAGTACTTC.